These 8 T cell receptor beta chains were sequenced from one sample in a study of blood T cell repertoires in COVID-19. Only in-frame clones appear in the TCRdb table, and some are missing; sequencing was by immunoSEQ multiplex PCR. The profile shows 300,000 or so clones, 91% of them singletons. The specimen was peripheral blood. The receptor set was obtained from a young woman with COVID-19, enrolled during active disease.

This sequence joins TRBV30 and TRBJ1-5; tentatively, D is TRBD1 (5 bases). This CDR3 is built from 13 residues. The V end was cut by 4 bases, the J end by 6 bases, with 13 bases between. Germline CDR1 is GTSNPN and CDR2 is SVGIG (reference sequence). CDR3 region: CAWTSTQGQPQHF. The CDR3 nucleotides read TGTGCCTGGACTTCAACCCAGGGTCAGCCCCAGCATTTT.

The CDR3 DNA is TGTGCCAGCAGCCAAGCGGGACAGGGGGTGAATTCACCCCTCCACTTT. It codes for CASSQAGQGVNSPLHF. The chain uses TRBV3-1 (or the pseudogene TRBV3-2) and TRBJ1-6; TRBD1 matches at 11 bases. The J segment lost 7 bases and the V segment lost 1 base, leaving 3 bases of the junction unmatched. The CDR3 length is 16 residues. The V gene's germline CDR1 is LGHDT and CDR2 YNNKEL (reference sequence).

The rearrangement links TRBV6-5 to TRBJ1-3; 7 bases agree with TRBD1. CDR1 and CDR2 (germline): MNHEY, SVGAGI. The CDR3 loop spans 14 amino acids. Trimming removed 6 bases from V and 4 bases from J; junction bases left unmatched: 6. CDR3 coding DNA: TGTGCCAGCAGACCGACAGGGAGCGGAAACACCATATATTTT. It encodes CASRPTGSGNTIYF.

The chain is built from TRBV2 and TRBJ2-3; 8 bases align to TRBD2. Germline assignment: CDR1 SNHLY and CDR2 FYNNEI. Unmatched junction bases numbered 7, after V lost 8 bases and J lost 6 bases. The CDR3 runs to 13 residues. The DNA of the CDR3 is TGTGCCAGCTGTCTGCGGGAGGTCGATACGCAGTATTTT. The encoded protein is CASCLREVDTQYF. The entire variable domain, with the rest obtained from reference TRBV2 and TRBJ2-3, is as follows: EPEVTQTPSHQVTQMGQEVILRCVPISNHLYFYWYRQILGQKVEFLVSFYNNEISEKSEIFDDQFSVERPDGSNFTLKIRSTKLEDSAMYFCASCLREVDTQYFGPGTRLTVL.

The genes are TRBV5-1 and TRBJ2-1; 12 nucleotides align to TRBD2. Germline V lookup: CDR1 SGHRS, CDR2 YFSETQ. The CDR3 totals 14 residues. Germline trimming cut 5 bases from V and 13 bases from J; bases unmatched to any gene: 10. The CDR3 sequence: CASRTTSGRLEQFF. The CDR3, as DNA: TGCGCCAGCAGAACCACTAGCGGGAGGTTGGAACAGTTCTTC.

The rearrangement joins TRBV29-1 to TRBJ1-2, with D maybe TRBD1 (5 bases). The CDR3 has 13 amino acids. Trimming took 3 bases from V and 6 from J, leaving 14 bases between them. Looked up from germline, CDR1 is SQVTM and CDR2 is ANQGSEA. The CDR3, as DNA: TGCAGCGTTGATGTGGGGGGATCGGATGGCTACACCTTC. It is translated as CSVDVGGSDGYTF.

V gene TRBV2 combines with J gene TRBJ2-2; tentatively, D is TRBD1 (6 bases). Germline V gene data show CDR1 as SNHLY and CDR2 as FYNNEI. The CDR3 totals 14 residues. V lost 9 bases, J lost 0 bases, and 11 bases lay in between. The CDR3 region has the DNA TGTGCCAGTGGACAGCTTGCGAACACCGGGGAGCTGTTTTTT. It translates to CASGQLANTGELFF. Full variable domain (remainder filled in from reference TRBV2 and TRBJ2-2): EPEVTQTPSHQVTQMGQEVILRCVPISNHLYFYWYRQILGQKVEFLVSFYNNEISEKSEIFDDQFSVERPDGSNFTLKIRSTKLEDSAMYFCASGQLANTGELFFGEGSRLTVL.

Remarks on this clone: This clone may be a read error of a much larger clone one base away. The chain couples TRBV27 to TRBJ1-5; D possibly corresponds to TRBD1 (6 bases). The CDR3 contains 13 residues. Trimming shortened V by 5 bases and J by 4 bases, and 9 bases separated the two germline ends. Germline assignment: CDR1 MNHEY and CDR2 SMNVEV (reference sequence). CDR3 nucleotides: TGTGCCAGCAGTCCACAGGGTAATCAGCCCCAGCATTTT. It yields the protein CASSPQGNQPQHF.